The 30 T cell receptor beta chains below were found in one sample sequenced in a study of shared clonotypes between healthy human individuals. Sequencing was performed with immunoSEQ multiplex PCR; in TCRdb, only in-frame clones are kept and a portion is missing. This sample yields some 320,000 clones, of which around 90% are seen a single time; 15% to 20% belongs to the top ten. The sample consisted of memory CD8+ T cells sorted from blood. The subset: CD45RO+ cells pooled with CCR7-negative TemRA cells. The receptors shown here come from a man between 18 and 29 years old in good health.

V is TRBV7-8 and J is TRBJ2-1; 8 bases fit TRBD2. The CDR3 has 20 residues. The germline gives CDR1 SGHVS, CDR2 FQNEAQ. V dropped 4 bases and J dropped 3; count of bases not matched to a gene: 20. The CDR3 DNA reads TGTGCCAGCAGCTACATAGGGTTTAGCGGGCTAGCGGGCATCTACAATGAGCAGTTCTTC. It encodes CASSYIGFSGLAGIYNEQFF.

The gene calls are TRBV9 and TRBJ2-1; 8 bases agree with TRBD1. The junction had 9 bases not matched to a gene; V was cut back by 4 bases and J by 3 bases. CDR1 is SGDLS and CDR2 is YYNGEE in the germline V gene. The CDR3 runs 16 residues. CDR3 sequence: CASSFLSGQGYNEQFF. In DNA form, the CDR3 reads TGTGCCAGCAGCTTCCTATCCGGACAGGGCTACAATGAGCAGTTCTTC.

V gene TRBV4-1 combines with J gene TRBJ2-7; 8 nucleotides line up with TRBD1. J gave up 5 bases and V 3 bases, and 6 bases lay outside the gene matches. Germline CDR1 MGHRA, CDR2 YSYEKL. The CDR3 is 14 residues long. This CDR3 is CASSQRTGYDEQYF. In DNA, the CDR3 is TGCGCCAGCAGCCAGAGGACAGGGTACGACGAGCAGTACTTC.

This clone showed up just once. This chain joins TRBV28 and TRBJ1-1, with 9 bases matching TRBD1. This CDR3 comprises 21 residues. J lost 0 bases, V lost 6 bases, and 23 bases had no gene match. Germline V gives CDR1 MDHEN, CDR2 SYDVKM. This chain's CDR3 is CASSPLTLRDRVFKLNTEAFF. The DNA of the CDR3 is TGTGCCAGCAGCCCTCTGACCCTCCGGGACAGGGTATTCAAGTTGAACACTGAAGCTTTCTTT.

The rearrangement joins TRBV7-2 to TRBJ1-2, with D possibly being TRBD1 (5 bases). The V and J ends lost 5 bases and 4 bases respectively, with 14 bases between them. The CDR3 sequence is 14 residues long. Germline V lookup: CDR1 SGHTA, CDR2 FQGNSA. The CDR3 loop reads CASSPLWGGYGYTF. CDR3 DNA sequence: TGTGCCAGCAGCCCCCTTTGGGGGGGCTATGGCTACACCTTC.

This clone has only one observation. The J gene is TRBJ2-7, the V gene TRBV18, with D unclear. The CDR3 sequence is 14 residues long. Per the germline V gene, CDR1 is KGHSH and CDR2 is LQKENI. V was shortened by 2 bases and J by 0 bases, with 8 bases between the two germline ends. CDR3 coding DNA: TGTGCCAGCTCACCAGCAGGCAGCTCCTACGAGCAGTACTTC. This gives the protein CASSPAGSSYEQYF.

The V and J genes are TRBV9 and TRBJ2-7; D unclear. The CDR3 sequence is 13 residues long. The V gene lost 0 bases and the J gene lost 3 bases, with 7 bases spanning the gap. Germline V gene lookup returns CDR1 SGDLS and CDR2 YYNGEE. CDR3 protein: CASSVDGLYEQYF. Written as DNA, the CDR3 is TGTGCCAGCAGCGTAGATGGGCTCTACGAGCAGTACTTC. The full variable domain, with the rest looked up from reference TRBV9 and TRBJ2-7, is DSGVTQTPKHLITATGQRVTLRCSPRSGDLSVYWYQQSLDQGLQFLIQYYNGEERAKGNILERFSAQQFPDLHSELNLSSLELGDSALYFCASSVDGLYEQYFGPGTRLTVT.

The V gene is TRBV5-1, the J gene TRBJ1-2, with 9 positions matching TRBD1. V shed 4 bases and J 5 bases; nucleotides not matched to a gene: 6. Germline values: CDR1 SGHRS, CDR2 YFSETQ. CDR3 length: 14 residues. CDR3 region: CASSAGQGLYGYTF. CDR3 DNA: TGCGCCAGCAGCGCGGGACAGGGCCTGTATGGCTACACCTTC. The full variable domain, with the rest looked up from reference TRBV5-1 and TRBJ1-2, is KAGVTQTPRYLIKTRGQQVTLSCSPISGHRSVSWYQQTPGQGLQFLFEYFSETQRNKGNFPGRFSGRQFSNSRSEMNVSTLELGDSALYLCASSAGQGLYGYTFGSGTRLTVV.

In this sample, this clone turned up many times. The chain is built from TRBV6-5 and TRBJ1-2; D is unresolved. CDR1 is MNHEY and CDR2 is SVGAGI in the germline V gene. V lost 6 bases to trimming and J lost 3 bases, with 14 bases between them. This CDR3 comprises 14 residues. The CDR3 sequence is CASSPIQFHYGYTF. CDR3 nucleotide sequence: TGTGCCAGCAGCCCGATCCAATTTCACTATGGCTACACCTTC.

The rearrangement uses TRBV7-6 and TRBJ2-3, with 12 bases that match TRBD1. Trimming cost V 11 bases and J 10 bases; bases outside gene matches: 19. Per germline, CDR1 SGHVS and CDR2 FNYEAQ. CDR3 length equals 16 residues. In nucleotides, the CDR3 is TGTGCCGAAAAACCCCCGGGACAGGGGGCGGGGGTTTCGCAGTATTTT. This codes for CAEKPPGQGAGVSQYF.

The chain joins TRBV28 to TRBJ1-2, with a tentative D call TRBD1 (6 bases). The V gene lost 5 bases and the J gene lost 0 bases, with 13 bases spanning the gap. Germline CDR1 reads MDHEN; CDR2 reads SYDVKM. This CDR3 is 15 amino acids long. CDR3 sequence reads: CASSMRQVPNYGYTF. CDR3 in DNA: TGTGCCAGCAGTATGAGACAGGTACCTAACTATGGCTACACCTTC.

CDR3 region: CASSQEGGGNYGYTF. The CDR3 DNA reads TGTGCCAGCAGCCAGGAGGGGGGTGGTAACTATGGCTACACCTTC. J is TRBJ1-2 and V is TRBV13; a possible D gene is TRBD1 (6 bases). CDR1 PRHDT and CDR2 FYEKMQ come from the germline V gene (reference sequence). The CDR3 is 15 amino acids. Trimming left V 5 bases short and J 1 base short, with 14 bases between.

V and J are TRBV5-1 and TRBJ2-7, with D perhaps matching TRBD2 (5 bases). In germline, CDR1 is SGHRS, CDR2 YFSETQ. The CDR3 has 13 amino acids. V was clipped by 4 bases and J by 2 bases, with 10 bases between them. CDR3 bases: TGCGCCAGCAGCACGGACTTGGCCTACGAGCAGTACTTC. This encodes CASSTDLAYEQYF.

This chain uses TRBV10-1 with TRBJ2-2, with 7 nucleotides matching TRBD1. CDR1 and CDR2 (germline): WNHNN, SYGVQD (reference sequence). Losses at the gene ends were 6 bases for V and 4 bases for J; bases not matched to a gene: 5. The CDR3 is 14 amino acids. The CDR3 region has the DNA TGCGCCAGCAGGGCCGACAGGGCCACCGGGGAGCTGTTTTTT. Its protein product is CASRADRATGELFF.

This chain links TRBV7-6 with TRBJ1-2; a possible D gene is TRBD1 (5 bases). The V and J ends lost 1 base and 0 bases respectively, with 9 bases between them. The V gene's germline CDR1 is SGHVS and CDR2 FNYEAQ. The length of the CDR3 is 15 residues. For the CDR3, the DNA is TGTGCCAGCAGCTTAGACACAGGAGCTAACTATGGCTACACCTTC. This sequence encodes CASSLDTGANYGYTF.

The gene calls are TRBV5-4 and TRBJ1-3; D is undetermined. Germline loops: CDR1 SGHNT, CDR2 YYREEE (reference sequence). The CDR3 has 14 amino acids. The V gene lost 2 bases and the J gene lost 3 bases, with 9 bases spanning the gap. The CDR3 here is CASSFGFGGNTIYF. The CDR3, as DNA: TGTGCCAGCAGCTTCGGGTTCGGTGGAAACACCATATATTTT.

V and J are TRBV30 and TRBJ2-2, with D possibly matching TRBD1 (8 bases). The CDR3 extends over 15 amino acids. Trimming took 8 bases from V and 6 from J, leaving 22 bases between them. Germline V gene lookup returns CDR1 GTSNPN and CDR2 SVGIG (reference sequence). Here the CDR3 DNA reads TGTGCCCTCCCCGCACAGGGGGGGGTTCCCGGGGAGCTGTTTTTT. The encoded protein is CALPAQGGVPGELFF. The whole variable domain, remainder taken from reference TRBV30 and TRBJ2-2, is SQTIHQWPATLVQPVGSPLSLECTVEGTSNPNLYWYRQAAGRGLQLLFYSVGIGQISSEVPQNLSASRPQDRQFILSSKKLLLSDSGFYLCALPAQGGVPGELFFGEGSRLTVL.

The DNA of the CDR3 is TGTGCCAGCAGTTTACTAAGGGGTAGGGGCGAGCAGTACTTC. It specifies CASSLLRGRGEQYF. The rearrangement joins TRBV27 to TRBJ2-7, with D maybe TRBD1 (5 bases). This CDR3 comprises 14 residues. Germline-derived CDR1 and CDR2 are MNHEY and SMNVEV (reference sequence). With 2 bases removed from V and 6 bases from J, the gap between germline ends came to 14 bases.

The chain carries TRBV28 and TRBJ2-5; no clear D. There are 13 residues in the CDR3. The V and J ends lost 5 bases and 5 bases respectively, with 12 bases between them. Germline-derived CDR1 and CDR2 are MDHEN and SYDVKM. The CDR3 is CASSPGLEETQYF. In DNA, the CDR3 is TGTGCCAGCAGTCCCGGGCTAGAGGAGACCCAGTACTTC.

The chain carries TRBV9 and TRBJ1-4; D ambiguous. The CDR3 runs 17 residues. The germline gives CDR1 SGDLS, CDR2 YYNGEE. Trimming stripped 2 bases from V and 0 bases from J, with 14 bases between. The CDR3 is CASSVRAKTATNEKLFF. In DNA, the CDR3 is TGTGCCAGCAGCGTCCGGGCTAAGACGGCAACTAATGAAAAACTGTTTTTT.

The chain combines TRBV7-8 with TRBJ2-7; TRBD2 aligns across 12 bases. Germline V gene data show CDR1 as SGHVS and CDR2 as FQNEAQ. This CDR3 is built from 17 residues. Trimming at V came to 3 bases and at J to 0 bases, leaving 6 bases not matched to a gene. The CDR3 loop is CASSFGLAGSTSYEQYF. DNA for the CDR3: TGTGCCAGCAGCTTTGGACTAGCGGGAAGTACCTCCTACGAGCAGTACTTC.

This chain uses TRBV10-2 with TRBJ1-3; D might be TRBD1 (6 bases). The germline gives CDR1 WSHSY, CDR2 SAAADI. V was trimmed by 2 bases and J by 5 bases, leaving 13 bases between them. The CDR3 has 15 residues. Written as DNA, the CDR3 is TGCGCCAGCAGTGAGGGGGACAAGACCCGAAACACCATATATTTT. Amino acids: CASSEGDKTRNTIYF.

This rearrangement joins TRBV5-4 to TRBJ1-1; 9 positions agree with TRBD1. Germline V gene lookup returns CDR1 SGHNT and CDR2 YYREEE (reference sequence). There are 15 residues in the CDR3. V dropped 3 bases and J dropped 6; count of bases not matched to a gene: 9. CDR3 DNA sequence: TGTGCCAGCAGCTCCCCAGACAGGGGGGAAGCTGAAGCTTTCTTT. Encoded protein: CASSSPDRGEAEAFF.

This clone was recorded a few times. This chain links TRBV9 with TRBJ2-4; no clear D gene. The CDR3 contains 13 residues. Germline CDR1 SGDLS, CDR2 YYNGEE. V lost 0 bases, J lost 5 bases, and 6 bases lay in between. The CDR3, as DNA: TGTGCCAGCAGCGTAGACCACGAAAACATTCAGTACTTC. It is translated as CASSVDHENIQYF. Variable domain in full (rest from reference TRBV9 and TRBJ2-4): DSGVTQTPKHLITATGQRVTLRCSPRSGDLSVYWYQQSLDQGLQFLIQYYNGEERAKGNILERFSAQQFPDLHSELNLSSLELGDSALYFCASSVDHENIQYFGAGTRLSVL.

This clone came up a few times. The rearrangement uses TRBV5-4 and TRBJ2-7; 11 nucleotides align to TRBD2. V shed 7 bases and J 3 bases; nucleotides not matched to a gene: 15. The germline CDR1 and CDR2 sequences are SGHNT and YYREEE (reference sequence). The CDR3 length is 17 residues. CDR3 sequence: CASSRASGGTYVYEQYF. For the CDR3, the DNA is TGTGCCAGCTCGCGGGCTAGCGGGGGGACTTACGTCTACGAGCAGTACTTC.

The chain couples TRBV7-2 to TRBJ2-7, with 9 bases fitting TRBD1. Germline-derived CDR1 and CDR2 are SGHTA and FQGNSA. V trimming: 1 base; J trimming: 3 bases; junction bases outside the gene matches: 4. CDR3 size: 15 residues. CDR3 protein: CASSLELDRGYEQYF. Here the CDR3 DNA reads TGTGCCAGCAGCTTAGAATTGGACAGGGGCTACGAGCAGTACTTC.

The chain recombines TRBV2 with TRBJ2-7, with TRBD2 as a possible D gene (5 bases). Germline CDR1 and CDR2: SNHLY and FYNNEI. This CDR3 has 13 amino acids. Trimming stripped 3 bases from V and 3 bases from J, with 9 bases between. CDR3 sequence reads: CASSDPGGYEQYF. CDR3 coding DNA: TGTGCCAGCAGTGACCCAGGAGGCTACGAGCAGTACTTC.

Comment on this clone: Distinct nucleotide sequences in the sample also encode this CDR3. V is TRBV6-5 and J is TRBJ1-2, with D possibly being TRBD1 (5 bases). This CDR3 has 13 residues. CDR1 is MNHEY, CDR2 SVGAGI, per germline. Trimming stripped 3 bases from V and 5 bases from J, with 10 bases between. The CDR3 spells CASSYGRVYGYTF. Written as DNA, the CDR3 is TGTGCCAGCAGTTATGGCAGGGTTTATGGCTACACCTTC.

The V gene is TRBV4-1, the J gene TRBJ2-7; D call uncertain. V shed 3 bases and J shed 2 bases, with 11 bases lying between them. CDR3 length equals 14 residues. Germline V gene sequence: CDR1 MGHRA, CDR2 YSYEKL. The chain's CDR3 is CASSQKAAPYEQYF. Here the CDR3 DNA reads TGCGCCAGCAGCCAGAAGGCGGCCCCCTACGAGCAGTACTTC.

V gene TRBV30 combines with J gene TRBJ2-1, with no clear D. This CDR3 has 13 residues. V was pared by 0 bases and J by 7 bases, with 10 bases between. CDR1 and CDR2 (germline): GTSNPN, SVGIG (reference sequence). In DNA form, the CDR3 reads TGTGCCTGGAGTGTACGGTTTTGGAATGAGCAGTTCTTC. It encodes CAWSVRFWNEQFF.